This TCR beta chain appears in the sequencing data of a study of CD4 T cells in relation to SARS-CoV-2 and coronaviruses. Across the study: PBMCs were cultured with antigen for over 8 days before TCR beta sequencing.

General study results and limits: The cross-reactivity analysis covered only spike protein, not other viral proteins.

With respect to this clone: What it binds is not known.

Only in-frame clones appear in the TCRdb table, and some are missing; sequencing was by immunoSEQ multiplex PCR. The sample carries about 47,000 clones, more than 65% recorded once. This CDR3 is built from 13 residues. Germline V CDR1 and CDR2: MDHEN, SYDVKM. V lost 4 bases, J lost 9 bases, and 13 bases lay in between. This chain connects TRBV28 to TRBJ2-1; weak D call: TRBD2 (6 bases). Sequenced input: naive CD4+ T cells from PBMCs, cultured in vitro. Sample subset: naive CD4+ T cells isolated by negative enrichment. The receptor was isolated from an adult with COVID-19. Written as DNA, the CDR3 is TGTGCCAGCAGTTCTCGCCGGCGGGGTGAGCAGTTCTTC. It is translated as CASSSRRRGEQFF.